What follows describes a single TCR beta chain. The sample belongs to a study of cytomegalovirus exposure and HLA in healthy donors. This table comes from immunoSEQ multiplex PCR, and its TCRdb copy is limited to in-frame clones, with some not included. The data contain approximately 97,000 clones, about 95% of them singletons. Trimming stripped 5 bases from V and 6 bases from J, with 17 bases between. This CDR3 is built from 15 residues. Germline V gene data show CDR1 as SGHTA and CDR2 as FQGTGA. The source of this sequence is a woman aged 18-29 years in good health and CMV-seronegative. This sequence joins TRBV7-3 and TRBJ2-1, with D possibly being TRBD2 (5 bases). Sequenced sample: PBMCs. As DNA, the CDR3 is TGTGCCAGCAGCCCAACCGGGCCTAGCCCCAATGAGCAGTTCTTC. Protein sequence: CASSPTGPSPNEQFF.